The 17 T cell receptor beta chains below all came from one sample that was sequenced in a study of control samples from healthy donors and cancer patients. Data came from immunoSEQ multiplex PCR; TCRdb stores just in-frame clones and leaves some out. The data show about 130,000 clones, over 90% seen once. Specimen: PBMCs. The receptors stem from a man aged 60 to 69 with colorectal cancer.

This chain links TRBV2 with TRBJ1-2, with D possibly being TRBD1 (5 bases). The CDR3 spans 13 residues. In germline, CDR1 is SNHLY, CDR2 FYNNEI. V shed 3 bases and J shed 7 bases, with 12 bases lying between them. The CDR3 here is CASSDREEGGYTF. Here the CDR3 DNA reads TGTGCCAGCAGTGACAGGGAGGAGGGTGGCTACACCTTC.

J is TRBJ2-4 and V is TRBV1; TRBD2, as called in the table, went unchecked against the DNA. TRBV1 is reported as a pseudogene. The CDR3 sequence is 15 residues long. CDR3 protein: CTSSPSSPRGDIQYF. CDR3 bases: TGCACCAGCAGCCCTAGCTCTCCCCGTGGGGACATTCAGTACTTC.

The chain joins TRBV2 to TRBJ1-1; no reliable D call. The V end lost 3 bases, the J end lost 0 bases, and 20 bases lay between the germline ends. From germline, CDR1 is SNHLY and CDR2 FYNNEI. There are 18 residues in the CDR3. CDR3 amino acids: CASSDGGWDTAVNTEAFF. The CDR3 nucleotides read TGTGCCAGCAGTGACGGCGGGTGGGATACGGCAGTGAACACTGAAGCTTTCTTT.

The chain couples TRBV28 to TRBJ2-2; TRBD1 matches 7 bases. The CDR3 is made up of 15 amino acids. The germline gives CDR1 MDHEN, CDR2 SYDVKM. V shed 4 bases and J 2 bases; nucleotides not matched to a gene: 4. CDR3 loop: CASSSPGGNTGELFF. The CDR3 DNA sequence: TGTGCCAGCAGTTCCCCAGGGGGAAACACCGGGGAGCTGTTTTTT.

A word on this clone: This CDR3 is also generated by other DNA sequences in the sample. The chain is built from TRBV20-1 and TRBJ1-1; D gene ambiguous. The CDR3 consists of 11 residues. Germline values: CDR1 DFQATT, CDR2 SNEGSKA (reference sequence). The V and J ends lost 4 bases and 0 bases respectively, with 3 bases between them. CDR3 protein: CSATVNTEAFF. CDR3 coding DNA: TGCAGTGCTACGGTGAACACTGAAGCTTTCTTT.

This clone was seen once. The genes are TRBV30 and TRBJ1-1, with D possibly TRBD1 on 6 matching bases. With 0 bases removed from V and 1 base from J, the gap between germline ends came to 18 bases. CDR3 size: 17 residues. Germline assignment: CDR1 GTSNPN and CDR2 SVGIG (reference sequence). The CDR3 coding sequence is TGTGCCTGGAGTGTACACAGGTTACAGGGTGAGAACACTGAAGCTTTCTTT. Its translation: CAWSVHRLQGENTEAFF. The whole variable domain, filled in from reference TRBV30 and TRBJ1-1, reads SQTIHQWPATLVQPVGSPLSLECTVEGTSNPNLYWYRQAAGRGLQLLFYSVGIGQISSEVPQNLSASRPQDRQFILSSKKLLLSDSGFYLCAWSVHRLQGENTEAFFGQGTRLTVV.

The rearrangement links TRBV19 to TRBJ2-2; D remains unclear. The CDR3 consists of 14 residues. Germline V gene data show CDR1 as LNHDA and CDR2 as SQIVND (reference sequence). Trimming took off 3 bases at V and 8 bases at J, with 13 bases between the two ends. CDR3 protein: CASSIGRGGGELFF. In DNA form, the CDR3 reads TGTGCCAGTAGTATCGGAAGAGGTGGTGGGGAGCTGTTTTTT.

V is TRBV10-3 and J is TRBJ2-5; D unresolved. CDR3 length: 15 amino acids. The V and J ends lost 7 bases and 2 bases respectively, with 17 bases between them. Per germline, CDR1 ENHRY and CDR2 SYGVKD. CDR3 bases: TGTGCCATCAAGGGTAGTAACAGCGTGCAAGAGACCCAGTACTTC. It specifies CAIKGSNSVQETQYF.

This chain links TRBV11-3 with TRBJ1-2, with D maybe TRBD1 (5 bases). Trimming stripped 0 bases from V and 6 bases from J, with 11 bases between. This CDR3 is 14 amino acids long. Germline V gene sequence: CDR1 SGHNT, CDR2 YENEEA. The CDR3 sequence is CASSLDWGKDGYTF. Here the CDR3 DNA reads TGTGCCAGCAGCTTAGATTGGGGGAAGGATGGCTACACCTTC.

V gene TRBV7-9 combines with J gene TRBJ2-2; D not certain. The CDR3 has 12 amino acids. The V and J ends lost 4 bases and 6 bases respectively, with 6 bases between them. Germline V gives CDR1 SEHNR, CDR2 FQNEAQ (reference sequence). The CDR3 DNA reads TGTGCCAGCAGCTACAGTGCCGGGGAGCTGTTTTTT. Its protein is CASSYSAGELFF.

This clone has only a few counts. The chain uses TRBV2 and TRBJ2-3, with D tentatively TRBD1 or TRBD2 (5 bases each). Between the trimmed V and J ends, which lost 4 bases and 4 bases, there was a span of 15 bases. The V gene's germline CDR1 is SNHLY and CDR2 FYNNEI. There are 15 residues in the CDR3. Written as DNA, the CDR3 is TGTGCCAGCAGTGTTGAGGGGCGAAGGGCAGATACGCAGTATTTT. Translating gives CASSVEGRRADTQYF.

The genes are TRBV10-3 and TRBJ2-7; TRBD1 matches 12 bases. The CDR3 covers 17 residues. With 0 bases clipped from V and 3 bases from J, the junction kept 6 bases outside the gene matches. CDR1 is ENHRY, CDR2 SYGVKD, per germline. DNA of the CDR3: TGTGCCATCAGTGAGTCGGGACAGGGGGCGAATAACTACGAGCAGTACTTC. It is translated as CAISESGQGANNYEQYF.

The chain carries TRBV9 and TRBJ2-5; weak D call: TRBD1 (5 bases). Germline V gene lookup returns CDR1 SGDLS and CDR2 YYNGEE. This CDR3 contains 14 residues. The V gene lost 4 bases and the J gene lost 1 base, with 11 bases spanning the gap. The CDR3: CASSPQGAQETQYF. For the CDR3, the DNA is TGTGCCAGCAGCCCCCAAGGGGCCCAAGAGACCCAGTACTTC. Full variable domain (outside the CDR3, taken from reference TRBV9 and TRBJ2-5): DSGVTQTPKHLITATGQRVTLRCSPRSGDLSVYWYQQSLDQGLQFLIQYYNGEERAKGNILERFSAQQFPDLHSELNLSSLELGDSALYFCASSPQGAQETQYFGPGTRLLVL.

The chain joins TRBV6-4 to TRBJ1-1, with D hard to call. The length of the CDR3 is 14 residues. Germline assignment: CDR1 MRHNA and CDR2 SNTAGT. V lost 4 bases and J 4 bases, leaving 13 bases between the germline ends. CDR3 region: CASSGGGIGTEAFF. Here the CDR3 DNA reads TGTGCCAGCAGTGGTGGTGGGATCGGCACTGAAGCTTTCTTT.

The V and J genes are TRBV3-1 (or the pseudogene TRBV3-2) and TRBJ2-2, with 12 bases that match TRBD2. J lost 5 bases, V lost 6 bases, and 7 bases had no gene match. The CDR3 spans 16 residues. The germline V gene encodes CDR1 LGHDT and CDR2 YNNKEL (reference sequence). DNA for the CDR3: TGTGCCAGCAGAAACCTAGCGGGGGGGGATACCGGGGAGCTGTTTTTT. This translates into CASRNLAGGDTGELFF.

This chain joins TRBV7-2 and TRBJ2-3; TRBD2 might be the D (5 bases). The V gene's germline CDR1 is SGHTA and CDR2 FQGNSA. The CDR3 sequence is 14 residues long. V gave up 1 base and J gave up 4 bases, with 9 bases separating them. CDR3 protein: CASSLVMGADTQYF. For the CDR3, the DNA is TGTGCCAGCAGCTTAGTGATGGGAGCAGATACGCAGTATTTT.

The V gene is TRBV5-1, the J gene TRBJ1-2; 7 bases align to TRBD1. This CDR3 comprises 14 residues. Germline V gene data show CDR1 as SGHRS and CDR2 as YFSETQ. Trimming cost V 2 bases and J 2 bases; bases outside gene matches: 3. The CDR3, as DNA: TGCGCCAGCAGCTTTACAGGGGAGAACTATGGCTACACCTTC. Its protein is CASSFTGENYGYTF.